A single sample gave rise to the 6 T cell receptor beta chains below, sequenced in a study of T-cell reconstitution after alpha-beta-depleted transplantation in children. Preparing the TCRbeta library involved the use of unique molecular identifiers. TCRdb used MiXCR to reprocess the PCR reads, holding one entry per CDR3 protein. The sample consists of approximately 300,000 distinct CDR3 sequences, about 9.5% of them appearing once. Specimen: PBMCs, collected before TCRalphabeta/CD19-depleted stem cell transplant. The receptors stem from a boy in the first two years of life with acute myeloid leukemia, due to receive a stem cell transplant.

This clonotype was observed at least ten times. The chain carries TRBV29-1 and TRBJ2-5; the D gene is possibly TRBD1 (5 bases). V dropped 4 bases and J dropped 5 bases, with 14 bases sitting between them. CDR1 is SQVTM and CDR2 is ANQGSEA in the germline V gene. The CDR3 length is 13 residues. CDR3 DNA sequence: TGCAGCGTTGCAGGCAGGGCAATGGAGACCCAGTACTTC. Translating it yields CSVAGRAMETQYF. Variable domain in full (rest from reference TRBV29-1 and TRBJ2-5): SAVISQKPSRDICQRGTSLTIQCQVDSQVTMMFWYRQQPGQSLTLIATANQGSEATYESGFVIDKFPISRPNLTFSTLTVSNMSPEDSSIYLCSVAGRAMETQYFGPGTRLLVL.

In DNA, the CDR3 is TGTGCCAGCAGCTACGGACTAGCGGGAACAGATACGCAGTATTTT. Its translation: CASSYGLAGTDTQYF. This chain connects TRBV7-2 to TRBJ2-3, with 12 nucleotides matching TRBD2. CDR1 and CDR2 from the germline V gene are SGHTA and FQGNSA. The trim removed 4 bases at V and 3 bases at J, leaving 2 bases unmatched. CDR3 length equals 15 residues.

This clonotype was found many times. This chain joins TRBV6-1 and TRBJ2-3; TRBD2 agrees at 13 bases. Germline V gives CDR1 MNHNS, CDR2 SASEGT. V dropped 10 bases and J dropped 6; count of bases not matched to a gene: 7. The CDR3 extends over 14 amino acids. CDR3: CATQTSGGYDTQYF. CDR3 nucleotide sequence: TGTGCCACTCAGACTAGCGGGGGGTATGATACGCAGTATTTT.

This clonotype came up many times. The genes are TRBV7-2 and TRBJ2-7, with 11 bases matching TRBD2. V lost 5 bases, J lost 1 base, and 1 base stayed unmatched. The CDR3 is made up of 14 amino acids. CDR1 is SGHTA, CDR2 FQGNSA, per germline. CDR3 bases: TGTGCCAGCAGCCGACTAGCGGGGTCCTACGAGCAGTACTTC. Its protein product is CASSRLAGSYEQYF.

This clonotype was seen at least ten times. CDR3 sequence: CASSSQDNTGELFF. The CDR3 DNA reads as TGCGCCAGCAGCTCCCAGGACAACACCGGGGAGCTGTTTTTT. The chain combines TRBV5-1 with TRBJ2-2; D unresolved. Trimming pared 3 bases from V and 2 bases from J, leaving 8 bases between. Germline CDR1 SGHRS, CDR2 YFSETQ. The CDR3 runs 14 residues.

This clonotype was observed many times. The V call is TRBV29-1, the J call TRBJ2-5; 10 bases map to TRBD2. CDR3 length equals 14 residues. Looked up from germline, CDR1 is SQVTM and CDR2 is ANQGSEA. The V segment lost 5 bases and the J segment 5 bases; nucleotides outside the gene matches: 8. The chain's CDR3 is CSVSGGAVSETQYF. CDR3 DNA: TGCAGCGTTAGCGGGGGGGCCGTATCCGAGACCCAGTACTTC.